A selection of T cell receptor beta chains follows, all from one sample in a study of T-cell memory formation after mild COVID-19. TCRdb recomputed calls from the 5' RACE reads with MiXCR, one row per CDR3 protein. The sample includes around 420,000 distinct CDR3 sequences, approximately 24% of them seen just once. Sequencing was done on a sample of PBMCs or a T cell subset sorted from them (not recorded which). Receptor source: an adult woman who had mild COVID-19 (a few samples of this study predate the infection). Cell type and time point are not known. CDR3s include the opening cysteine and the closing phenylalanine or tryptophan. The D gene is left open where the match is weak. For some rows the clone size is stated as once, few or many, or as a class when expanded; others skip it.

.	TRBJ1-3	TRBV6-1	.	CASSESGGFGNTIYF	TGTGCCAGCAGTGAAAGTGGGGGATTCGGAAACACCATATATTTT
.	TRBJ2-1	TRBV5-6	.	CASSLAAGFNNEQFF	TGTGCCAGCAGCTTGGCGGCAGGGTTTAACAATGAGCAGTTCTTC
.	TRBJ2-7	TRBV12-3/TRBV12-4	.	CASRYGQYGRNEQYF	TGTGCCAGCAGATATGGACAGTACGGAAGGAACGAGCAGTACTTC
.	TRBJ1-2	TRBV9	.	CASSGYGYTF	TGTGCCAGCAGCGGTTATGGCTACACCTTC
.	TRBJ2-1	TRBV3-1	few	CASSHAYEQFF	TGTGCCAGCAGCCATGCATATGAGCAGTTCTTC
TRBD1	TRBJ1-4	TRBV5-1	once	CASSLRQGSEKLFF	TGCGCCAGCAGCCTTAGACAGGGAAGTGAAAAACTGTTTTTT
TRBD2	TRBJ2-7	TRBV12-3/TRBV12-4	.	CASSSGSGRAYEQYF	TGTGCCAGCAGTTCAGGTAGCGGGAGGGCTTACGAGCAGTACTTC
TRBD1	TRBJ2-5	TRBV11-2	few	CASSLNAGQAQETQYF	TGTGCCAGCAGCTTAAATGCTGGACAGGCCCAAGAGACCCAGTACTTC
.	TRBJ2-7	TRBV6-1	once	CASSEDVREQYF	TGTGCCAGCAGTGAAGATGTCCGGGAGCAGTACTTC
TRBD2	TRBJ2-5	TRBV12-3/TRBV12-4	few	CASSPGRSGGVETQYF	TGTGCCAGCAGTCCCGGGAGGAGCGGGGGTGTAGAGACCCAGTACTTC